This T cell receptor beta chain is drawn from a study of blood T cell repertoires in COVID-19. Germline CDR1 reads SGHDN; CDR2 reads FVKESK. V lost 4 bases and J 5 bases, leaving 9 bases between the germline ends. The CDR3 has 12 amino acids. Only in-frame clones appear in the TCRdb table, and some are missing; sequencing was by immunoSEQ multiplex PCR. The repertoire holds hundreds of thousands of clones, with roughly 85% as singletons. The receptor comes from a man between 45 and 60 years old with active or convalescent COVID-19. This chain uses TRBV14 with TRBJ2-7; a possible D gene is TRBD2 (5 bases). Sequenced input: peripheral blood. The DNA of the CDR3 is TGTGCCAGCAGCCTGTCGGGGAACGAGCAGTACTTC. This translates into CASSLSGNEQYF.